The TCR beta chain described here comes from a study of T cell responses to AZD1222 COVID-19 vaccine. Study-level results: Among spike-specific TCRs, nearly half reportedly target unmutated variant regions. Most donors were white British, females outnumbered males, and clonal diversity was possibly underestimated.

The V gene's germline CDR1 is MNHNS and CDR2 SASEGT. J gave up 9 bases and V 3 bases, and 3 bases lay outside the gene matches. The CDR3 extends over 14 amino acids. Here immunoSEQ multiplex PCR was the method, and the copy in TCRdb shows in-frame clones only, minus some. This sample has 150,000 to 200,000 clones; around nine tenths occur once, and the top ten carry around a tenth. Regarding this clone: Its target is unknown.

The sequence derives from an adult who received the AZD1222 COVID-19 vaccine. Sequencing was performed on peripheral blood, taken 28 days after the second AZD1222 dose. V is TRBV6-1 and J is TRBJ2-1; 12 nucleotides align to TRBD2. CDR3 residues: CASSDLLAGGEQFF. The CDR3, as DNA: TGTGCCAGCAGTGATCTACTAGCGGGGGGTGAGCAGTTCTTC.